This TCR beta chain was identified in a study of early T cells in non-severe SARS-CoV-2 infection. V shed 8 bases and J shed 8 bases, with 16 bases lying between them. This CDR3 has 13 residues. Germline V gives CDR1 MNHEY, CDR2 SMNVEV (reference sequence). MiXCR was run by TCRdb on the 5' RACE reads, yielding one entry per CDR3 protein. The table lists about 100,000 distinct CDR3 sequences, less than 15% of them singletons. The clonotype comes from an adult who was a healthcare worker with PCR-confirmed SARS-CoV-2 infection or an uninfected control (not recorded which). The specimen sequenced was whole blood. The J gene is TRBJ2-1, the V gene TRBV27; no clear D. CDR3 in amino acids: CASRPGSRDEQFF. Written as DNA, the CDR3 is TGTGCCAGCCGCCCGGGCTCTAGGGATGAGCAGTTCTTC.